Following are 22 T cell receptor beta chains from one sample sequenced in a study of response to subunit inactivated influenza vaccine. TCRdb processed the RT-PCR reads anew with MiXCR; each CDR3 protein has one entry. The table has about 480,000 distinct CDR3 sequences, around 25% seen once. The sample was CD4+ T cells sorted from PBMCs, taken around 5 days after vaccination. These receptors were collected from a man aged 50 or older who received an inactivated influenza vaccine.

This clonotype appeared a few times. The J gene is TRBJ2-2, the V gene TRBV6-5; no definite D call. Per the germline V gene, CDR1 is MNHEY and CDR2 is SVGAGI. This CDR3 has 14 residues. The ends were cut back, 5 bases at V and 6 bases at J, with 13 bases in the middle. DNA of the CDR3: TGTGCCAGCAGTACTATTATCCGACCCGGGGAGCTGTTTTTT. As protein: CASSTIIRPGELFF.

The sample holds a few counts of this clonotype. Germline is not matched at one junction end, which may reflect a read error. V gene TRBV5-1 combines with J gene TRBJ1-1; no definite D call. Germline loops: CDR1 SGHRS, CDR2 YFSETQ. The CDR3 runs 13 residues. CDR3 residues: CASSLAGLSDAFF. The CDR3 region has the DNA TGCGCCAGCAGCTTGGCCGGTCTTTCTGACGCTTTCTTT.

The J gene is TRBJ1-4, the V gene TRBV20-1; D call uncertain. The CDR3 loop spans 14 amino acids. Germline V gives CDR1 DFQATT, CDR2 SNEGSKA (reference sequence). V was clipped by 4 bases and J by 10 bases, with 19 bases between them. The CDR3 is CSANRPLARGKLFF. The CDR3 DNA follows: TGCAGTGCTAACAGACCACTCGCACGTGGAAAACTGTTTTTT.

CDR3 in amino acids: CASSQQGPQYF. CDR3 nucleotides: TGTGCCAGCAGCCAACAGGGGCCCCAGTACTTC. The chain is built from TRBV3-1 and TRBJ2-5, with D possibly TRBD1 on 6 matching bases. Germline CDR1 reads LGHDT; CDR2 reads YNNKEL (reference sequence). V lost 2 bases, J lost 9 bases, and 7 bases lay in between. The CDR3 has 11 residues.

The chain combines TRBV6-5 with TRBJ2-5, with D uncertain. Per germline, CDR1 MNHEY and CDR2 SVGAGI. The CDR3 totals 14 residues. V gave up 10 bases and J gave up 4 bases, with 19 bases separating them. CDR3 sequence reads: CATIYSRSAETQYF. Written as DNA, the CDR3 is TGTGCCACCATTTATTCCCGAAGTGCAGAGACCCAGTACTTC.

The count of this clonotype is one. V and J are TRBV29-1 and TRBJ1-1; 10 positions agree with TRBD1. Unmatched junction bases numbered 8, after V lost 7 bases and J lost 0 bases. The CDR3 is 15 residues long. From germline, CDR1 is SQVTM and CDR2 ANQGSEA. CDR3 sequence (DNA): TGCAGCGGTGGACAGGGGGGGTTCATGAACACTGAAGCTTTCTTT. Protein sequence: CSGGQGGFMNTEAFF.

This clonotype has just a few counts. The chain links TRBV2 to TRBJ2-5; D is perhaps TRBD1 (5 bases). Germline values: CDR1 SNHLY, CDR2 FYNNEI. This CDR3 spans 12 amino acids. The V end was cut by 6 bases, the J end by 5 bases, with 10 bases between. The CDR3 here is CASRGSGETQYF. The CDR3, as DNA: TGTGCCAGCAGGGGGTCAGGGGAGACCCAGTACTTC.

The V call is TRBV24-1, the J call TRBJ2-2; D tentatively reads TRBD1 or TRBD2 (5 bases each). The CDR3 has 12 amino acids. With 6 bases removed from V and 6 bases from J, the gap between germline ends came to 7 bases. Germline V gives CDR1 KGHDR, CDR2 SFDVKD. The CDR3 DNA sequence: TGTGCCACCAGTCCGGGGCCCGGGGAGCTGTTTTTT. Its translation: CATSPGPGELFF.

In its sample, this clonotype was seen a few times. V is TRBV6-5 and J is TRBJ2-2, with D hard to call. Germline-derived CDR1 and CDR2 are MNHEY and SVGAGI. V was pared by 2 bases and J by 6 bases, with 10 bases between. This CDR3 has 14 residues. The chain's CDR3 is CASSYTQVPGELFF. CDR3 DNA: TGTGCCAGCAGTTACACGCAGGTCCCCGGGGAGCTGTTTTTT.

The chain couples TRBV5-6 to TRBJ1-2, with D unclear. This CDR3 is 14 amino acids long. V lost 0 bases, J lost 4 bases, and 10 bases lay in between. The V gene's germline CDR1 is SGHDT and CDR2 YYEEEE. The CDR3 loop is CASSLVSGSYGYTF. The DNA for the CDR3 is TGTGCCAGCAGCTTGGTTTCCGGGTCCTATGGCTACACCTTC.

This clonotype has a handful of counts. The chain links TRBV3-1 to TRBJ1-2; 9 bases are shared with TRBD1. V lost 1 base and J lost 4; bases outside the gene matches: 7. The CDR3 has 16 amino acids. Germline lookup yields CDR1 LGHDT and CDR2 YNNKEL (reference sequence). The CDR3 reads CASSQVTDRGAYGYTF. The CDR3 DNA is TGTGCCAGCAGCCAAGTTACGGACAGGGGAGCCTATGGCTACACCTTC.

This clonotype has a handful of counts. The chain employs TRBV6-1 and TRBJ2-7; D is perhaps TRBD2 (6 bases). Germline V gene data show CDR1 as MNHNS and CDR2 as SASEGT. V was cut by 8 bases and J by 2 bases, with 16 bases left in between. The CDR3 is made up of 14 amino acids. CDR3 loop: CASSIGTVPYEQYF. CDR3 in DNA: TGTGCCAGCTCCATCGGGACTGTACCCTACGAGCAGTACTTC.

This clonotype turned up a few times. V usage is TRBV20-1 and J usage is TRBJ2-7; D might be TRBD2 (6 bases). Germline CDR1 reads DFQATT; CDR2 reads SNEGSKA (reference sequence). V dropped 6 bases and J dropped 3 bases, with 15 bases sitting between them. The CDR3 is 13 amino acids. In nucleotides, the CDR3 is TGCAGTGCCCCGGGAGAGGGTCTCTACGAGCAGTACTTC. This gives the protein CSAPGEGLYEQYF.

This clonotype was detected a few times. The gene calls are TRBV11-2 and TRBJ1-6; D not resolved. Trimming shortened V by 1 base and J by 8 bases, and 3 bases separated the two germline ends. The length of the CDR3 is 12 residues. The V gene's germline CDR1 is SGHAT and CDR2 FQNNGV. The CDR3 region is CASSLGDSPLHF. The CDR3 nucleotides read TGTGCCAGCAGCTTAGGGGATTCACCCCTCCACTTT. The entire variable domain, with the rest obtained from reference TRBV11-2 and TRBJ1-6, is as follows: EAGVAQSPRYKIIEKRQSVAFWCNPISGHATLYWYQQILGQGPKLLIQFQNNGVVDDSQLPKDRFSAERLKGVDSTLKIQPAKLEDSAVYLCASSLGDSPLHFGNGTRLTVT.

This clonotype was observed a handful of times. The rearrangement joins TRBV24-1 to TRBJ2-3; D is unclear. V lost 1 base and J 7 bases, leaving 8 bases between the germline ends. Germline V gene sequence: CDR1 KGHDR, CDR2 SFDVKD. The CDR3 covers 13 residues. The CDR3 nucleotides read TGTGCCACCAGTGATTTTACGTCATATACGCAGTATTTT. Translating gives CATSDFTSYTQYF.

This clonotype has a handful of counts. For the CDR3, the DNA is TGTGCCAGCAGTTTAAGGCAGGGGAGTGTTGCTGAGCAGTTCTTC. Translating it yields CASSLRQGSVAEQFF. The chain couples TRBV12-3 or TRBV12-4 to TRBJ2-1, with D possibly TRBD1 on 6 matching bases. This CDR3 is built from 15 residues. V lost 2 bases and J 9 bases, leaving 17 bases between the germline ends.

This rearrangement joins TRBV18 to TRBJ2-3, with D uncertain. The V end was cut by 1 base, the J end by 2 bases, with 10 bases between. There are 15 residues in the CDR3. The germline CDR1 and CDR2 sequences are KGHSH and LQKENI. The CDR3 reads CASSPRSGNTDTQYF. CDR3 DNA: TGTGCCAGCTCACCACGGAGTGGGAACACAGATACGCAGTATTTT.

This clonotype was observed a few times. The chain carries TRBV5-1 and TRBJ2-2; D not resolved. Trimming left V 5 bases short and J 2 bases short, with 10 bases between. Germline V gene data show CDR1 as SGHRS and CDR2 as YFSETQ. The CDR3 spans 14 residues. CDR3 bases: TGCGCCAGCAGGGGGTTACTCAACACCGGGGAGCTGTTTTTT. Translation gives CASRGLLNTGELFF.

This chain links TRBV20-1 with TRBJ2-3; 9 bases match TRBD1. In germline, CDR1 is DFQATT, CDR2 SNEGSKA (reference sequence). The trim removed 0 bases at V and 4 bases at J, leaving 8 bases unmatched. The CDR3 has 16 residues. The CDR3 protein is CSAREPTGGRPDTQYF. The CDR3, as DNA: TGCAGTGCTAGAGAACCGACAGGGGGTAGGCCAGATACGCAGTATTTT.

This clonotype was observed a single time. The gene calls are TRBV7-2 and TRBJ1-6, with TRBD1 matching over 7 bases. This CDR3 is 13 amino acids long. With V trimmed by 5 bases and J by 8 bases, 3 bases remained unmatched. Germline assignment: CDR1 SGHTA and CDR2 FQGNSA. CDR3 sequence reads: CASSKDRDSPLHF. The CDR3 DNA is TGTGCCAGCAGCAAAGACAGGGATTCACCCCTCCACTTT.

Only a few counts were recorded for this clonotype. V usage is TRBV28 and J usage is TRBJ2-1; 14 bases agree with TRBD2. CDR1 and CDR2 from the germline V gene are MDHEN and SYDVKM. The CDR3 is 15 amino acids. Losses at the gene ends were 5 bases for V and 9 bases for J; bases not matched to a gene: 6. CDR3 amino acids: CASSNGLAGGVEQFF. The CDR3 nucleotides are TGTGCCAGCAGTAACGGACTAGCGGGGGGCGTTGAGCAGTTCTTC.

The V gene is TRBV6-5, the J gene TRBJ2-7; D possibly matches TRBD1 or TRBD2 (5 bases each). The CDR3 has 15 residues. Germline CDR1 reads MNHEY; CDR2 reads SVGAGI. V gave up 0 bases and J gave up 2 bases, with 11 bases separating them. The CDR3, as DNA: TGTGCCAGCAGTTACTCTGGGACCGTAACCTACGAGCAGTACTTC. Translating it yields CASSYSGTVTYEQYF.